This T cell receptor beta chain was sequenced for a study of OX40 agonist ivuxolimab in advanced cancers. This CDR3 contains 14 residues. Trimming removed 6 bases from V and 6 bases from J; junction bases left unmatched: 7. The V gene's germline CDR1 is SNHLY and CDR2 FYNNEI. The protocol was immunoSEQ multiplex PCR, while the TCRdb copy is restricted to in-frame clones and leaves out a portion. The sample has roughly 80,000 clones; about 89% are singletons. This specimen consisted of CD4+ or CD8+ T cells sorted from blood, obtained in a trial of the OX40 agonist ivuxolimab. The TCR sequence derives from an adult with an advanced solid tumor such as melanoma, head and neck, liver or kidney cancer. V gene TRBV2 combines with J gene TRBJ2-1; the match to TRBD2 covers 8 bases. The CDR3, as DNA: TGTGCCAGCAGGCTTGGACTAGCTGGCAATGAGCAGTTCTTC. Protein product: CASRLGLAGNEQFF.